This T cell receptor beta chain was recovered during a study of blood T cell repertoires in COVID-19. Whole-study context: Samples representing acute and convalescent COVID-19 were sourced from the United States, Italy and Spain.

CDR3 length: 11 residues. V was clipped by 3 bases and J by 5 bases, with 4 bases between them. Germline lookup yields CDR1 LGHDT and CDR2 YNNKEL (reference sequence). In regard to this clone: The same CDR3 is also encoded by other DNA sequences in this sample.

Per the study methods: Nucleated cell number was recorded as an estimate derived from reference gene primer amplification. Clones were sequenced by immunoSEQ multiplex PCR, and TCRdb holds only the in-frame ones, with some missing. That table furnishes V, J and clone size, whereas the DNA furnished D and trimming. Found here are more than 85,000 clones, 75% to 90% of them singletons; the top ten hold 6.6%. The chain carries TRBV3-1 (or the pseudogene TRBV3-2) and TRBJ1-1, with D uncertain. The source of this sequence is a woman in her forties or fifties with acute or convalescent COVID-19. The specimen was peripheral blood. The CDR3 sequence: CASSQSTEAFF. CDR3 nucleotide sequence: TGTGCCAGCAGCCAGAGTACTGAAGCTTTCTTT.